This is a list of T cell receptor beta chains from one sample in a study of shared clonotypes between healthy human individuals. The assay was immunoSEQ multiplex PCR, and TCRdb's table has in-frame clones only and misses some. The sample consists of hundreds of thousands of clones, more than 60% of them appearing once. Specimen: memory CD4+ T cells sorted from blood. The receptors were sampled from a man younger than 40 in good health. The CDR3 runs from the conserved cysteine through the conserved F or W. D genes are given only for firm matches. The listing skips clone size in some rows; elsewhere it reads once, few, many or a size class.

clone_size | j_call | v_call | d_call | cdr3_aa | cdr3_nt
. | TRBJ1-1 | TRBV18 | . | CASSRHSNTEAFF | TGTGCCAGCTCGCGACATTCGAACACTGAAGCTTTCTTT
. | TRBJ2-6 | TRBV5-1 | . | CASSLAEGLRANVLTF | TGCGCCAGCAGCTTGGCCGAGGGTCTTCGGGCCAACGTCCTGACTTTC
. | TRBJ2-2 | TRBV7-9 | . | CASSLVWGINTGELFF | TGTGCCAGCAGCTTAGTTTGGGGGATAAACACCGGGGAGCTGTTTTTT
. | TRBJ1-4 | TRBV5-1 | . | CASSAAEGGWGEKLFF | TGCGCCAGCAGCGCAGCCGAGGGAGGCTGGGGGGAAAAACTGTTTTTT
. | TRBJ1-2 | TRBV9 | TRBD1 | CASSKDGTGFGYTF | TGTGCCAGCAGCAAGGACGGGACAGGGTTTGGCTACACCTTC
. | TRBJ2-1 | TRBV2 | . | CASKWDKAYNEQFF | TGTGCCAGCAAGTGGGACAAAGCCTACAATGAGCAGTTCTTC
. | TRBJ1-5 | TRBV9 | . | CASSVDLSGGQPQHF | TGTGCCAGCAGCGTAGATCTTAGTGGGGGACAGCCCCAGCATTTT
. | TRBJ2-7 | TRBV6-5 | . | CASSYVSEGLEQYF | TGTGCCAGCAGTTACGTTTCGGAAGGGCTCGAGCAGTACTTC
few | TRBJ2-5 | TRBV27 | . | CASSSGQLMIETQYF | TGTGCCAGCAGTTCCGGACAACTTATGATTGAGACCCAGTACTTC
. | TRBJ2-7 | TRBV6-1 | TRBD2 | CASSRSTSGGYEQYF | TGTGCCAGCAGTCGATCGACTAGCGGGGGCTACGAGCAGTACTTC
many | TRBJ2-1 | TRBV25-1 | . | CASSLGTGSSYNEQFF | TGTGCCAGCAGTCTTGGAACAGGGAGCTCCTACAATGAGCAGTTCTTC
. | TRBJ2-7 | TRBV11-1 | . | CASSSRGARSYEQYF | TGTGCCAGCAGCTCACGAGGGGCGAGGTCCTACGAGCAGTACTTC
. | TRBJ2-3 | TRBV6-1 | TRBD2 | CASSGLAGDTQYF | TGTGCCAGCAGTGGTCTAGCGGGAGATACGCAGTATTTT
. | TRBJ1-1 | TRBV5-1 | TRBD1 | CASSRDRAAEAFF | TGCGCCAGCTCCCGGGACAGGGCTGCTGAAGCTTTCTTT
few | TRBJ2-5 | TRBV7-6 | . | CASSLVRGLQETQYF | TGTGCCAGCAGCTTAGTAAGGGGTTTACAAGAGACCCAGTACTTC
. | TRBJ2-1 | TRBV7-2 | . | CASSPWVGGGDNEQFF | TGTGCCAGCAGCCCTTGGGTGGGCGGGGGCGACAATGAGCAGTTCTTC
. | TRBJ1-1 | TRBV5-1 | . | CASSLDGGTEAFF | TGCGCCAGCAGCTTGGACGGGGGGACTGAAGCTTTCTTT
. | TRBJ1-2 | TRBV28 | . | CASSLSREVYGYTF | TGTGCCAGCAGTCTCTCCAGGGAAGTCTATGGCTACACCTTC
. | TRBJ2-3 | TRBV28 | . | CASHPQIRRTDTQYF | TGTGCCAGTCACCCTCAAATTAGGAGGACAGATACGCAGTATTTT
. | TRBJ2-7 | TRBV5-1 | TRBD1 | CASSLLDRGAMVYEQYF | TGCGCCAGCAGCTTGTTGGACAGGGGGGCTATGGTCTACGAGCAGTACTTC
. | TRBJ2-1 | TRBV4-3 | TRBD2 | CASSDEAGGNEQFF | TGCGCCAGCAGCGACGAAGCGGGAGGTAATGAGCAGTTCTTC
few | TRBJ1-1 | TRBV5-4 | TRBD1 | CASSAQGARDTEAFF | TGTGCCAGCAGCGCACAGGGGGCGCGGGACACTGAAGCTTTCTTT
few | TRBJ2-3 | TRBV10-3 | . | CAISLNLNNRETQYF | TGTGCCATCAGCCTAAATTTAAATAACAGGGAAACGCAGTATTTT
. | TRBJ1-1 | TRBV14 | . | CASSQFGNTEAFF | TGTGCCAGCAGCCAATTCGGGAACACTGAAGCTTTCTTT
once | TRBJ2-7 | TRBV28 | . | CASSLGQGYEQYF | TGTGCCAGCAGTTTAGGACAAGGCTACGAGCAGTACTTC
. | TRBJ1-2 | TRBV30 | . | CAGQSDGYTF | TGTGCCGGACAGTCGGATGGCTACACCTTC
. | TRBJ2-5 | TRBV5-6 | . | CASSFSSQIPIGETQYF | TGTGCCAGCAGCTTTAGTTCCCAAATCCCCATCGGAGAGACCCAGTACTTC
. | TRBJ2-7 | TRBV10-1 | TRBD2 | CASSEAGRGEQYF | TGCGCCAGCAGTGAAGCGGGAAGGGGCGAGCAGTACTTC
many | TRBJ2-7 | TRBV10-2 | TRBD1 | CASTRDRDSYEQYF | TGCGCCAGCACCCGTGACAGGGATTCCTACGAGCAGTACTTC
many | TRBJ1-5 | TRBV19 | . | CASSIGVASRQPQHF | TGTGCCAGTAGTATCGGGGTGGCATCTCGGCAGCCCCAGCATTTT
. | TRBJ2-6 | TRBV7-9 | . | CASSLERGLGSSGANVLTF | TGTGCCAGCAGCTTAGAAAGGGGCTTGGGCAGCTCTGGGGCCAACGTCCTGACTTTC
. | TRBJ2-1 | TRBV6-1 | . | CASGRRLQDNEQFF | TGTGCCAGCGGTAGACGGCTGCAGGACAATGAGCAGTTCTTC
. | TRBJ2-2 | TRBV2 | . | CASSLGGPNTGELFF | TGTGCCAGCAGTTTAGGCGGGCCGAACACCGGGGAGCTGTTTTTT
few | TRBJ2-4 | TRBV11-3 | . | CASSLQGGIAKNIQYF | TGTGCCAGCAGCCTTCAGGGTGGTATAGCCAAAAACATTCAGTACTTC
. | TRBJ2-1 | TRBV11-2 | TRBD2 | CATSHGTSGRVYEQFF | TGTGCCACCAGCCACGGTACTAGCGGGAGGGTCTATGAGCAGTTCTTC
. | TRBJ2-2 | TRBV7-8 | TRBD1 | CASSSGTGGTGELFF | TGTGCCAGCAGCTCCGGGACAGGGGGCACCGGGGAGCTGTTTTTT
few | TRBJ1-3 | TRBV4-1 | . | CASSQTPRTSGNTIYF | TGCGCCAGCAGCCAGACTCCACGGACCTCTGGAAACACCATATATTTT
. | TRBJ2-1 | TRBV29-1 | . | CSVVGRSYNEQFF | TGCAGCGTTGTGGGGAGGTCCTACAATGAGCAGTTCTTC
. | TRBJ1-4 | TRBV27 | . | CASLSEPLGRLFF | TGTGCCAGCCTATCGGAACCCCTAGGTAGACTGTTTTTT
. | TRBJ2-2 | TRBV19 | . | CAIEGVTGELFF | TGTGCCATTGAGGGGGTCACCGGGGAGCTGTTTTTT
. | TRBJ1-4 | TRBV7-9 | . | CASSSGLSEKLFF | TGTGCCAGCAGCTCCGGACTCTCCGAAAAACTGTTTTTT
once | TRBJ2-7 | TRBV7-9 | . | CASSVEYEQYF | TGTGCCAGCAGCGTAGAATACGAGCAGTACTTC